This entry lists 3 T cell receptor beta chains sequenced from one sample in a study of response to subunit inactivated influenza vaccine. TCRdb redid the calling of the RT-PCR reads with MiXCR, one entry per CDR3 protein. The sample consists of about 780,000 distinct CDR3 sequences, roughly 18% of them appearing once. The sample here was PBMCs from blood, taken approximately 5 days after vaccination. These TCRs come from a man aged 50 to 60 who received an inactivated influenza vaccine.

The chain uses TRBV25-1 and TRBJ1-6; D possibly corresponds to TRBD1 (6 bases). Trimming took off 1 base at V and 9 bases at J, with 10 bases between the two ends. Looked up from germline, CDR1 is MGHDK and CDR2 is SYGVNS. CDR3 length: 14 residues. CDR3 nucleotides: TGTGCCAGCAGTGAATGGACAGTCGGTTCACCCCTCCACTTT. Protein: CASSEWTVGSPLHF.

This clonotype was recorded many times. One end of the junction fails to match germline, which may point to a read error. This sequence joins TRBV12-3 or TRBV12-4 and TRBJ2-3; perhaps D is TRBD1 or TRBD2 (6 bases each). The CDR3 totals 14 residues. The CDR3 sequence is CASSLGGLTDTQYF. The CDR3 DNA follows: TGTGCCAGCAGCTTAGGGGGGCTCACAGATACGCAGTATTTT.

The gene calls are TRBV18 and TRBJ2-5; the match to TRBD1 covers 7 bases. CDR3 length: 17 residues. The germline V gene encodes CDR1 KGHSH and CDR2 LQKENI. The junction had 14 bases not matched to a gene; V was cut back by 2 bases and J by 5 bases. CDR3 protein: CASSPTQGFPPRETQYF. In nucleotides, the CDR3 is TGTGCCAGCTCACCAACACAGGGGTTCCCACCAAGGGAGACCCAGTACTTC.